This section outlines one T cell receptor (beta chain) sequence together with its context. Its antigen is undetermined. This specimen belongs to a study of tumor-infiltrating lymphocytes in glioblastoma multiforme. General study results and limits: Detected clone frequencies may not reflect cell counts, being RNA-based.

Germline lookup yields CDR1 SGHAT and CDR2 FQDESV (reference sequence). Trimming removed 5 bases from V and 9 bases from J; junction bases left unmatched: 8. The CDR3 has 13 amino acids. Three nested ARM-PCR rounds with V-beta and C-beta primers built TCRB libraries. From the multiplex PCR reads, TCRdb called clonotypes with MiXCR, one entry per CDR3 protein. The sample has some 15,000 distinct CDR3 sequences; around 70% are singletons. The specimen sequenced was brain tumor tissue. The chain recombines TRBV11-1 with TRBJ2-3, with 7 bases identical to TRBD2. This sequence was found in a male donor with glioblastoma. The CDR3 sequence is CASSGGLLKTQYF. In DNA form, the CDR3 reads TGTGCCAGCAGCGGGGGACTACTGAAAACGCAGTATTTT. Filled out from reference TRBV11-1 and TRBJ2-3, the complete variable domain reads EAEVAQSPRYKITEKSQAVAFWCDPISGHATLYWYRQILGQGPELLVQFQDESVVDDSQLPKDRFSAERLKGVDSTLKIQPAELGDSAMYLCASSGGLLKTQYFGPGTRLTVL.